The rows below give T cell receptor beta chains drawn from one sample of a study of TIL therapy for anti-PD-1-resistant metastatic lung cancer. Here immunoSEQ multiplex PCR was the method, and the copy in TCRdb shows in-frame clones only, minus some. In the table there are some 50,000 clones, roughly 85% of which are singletons. Sample: blood, taken at baseline. These receptors were collected from a man in his 70s with non-small cell lung cancer. Each CDR3 is given with its conserved first and last residue. The order of the fields is CDR3 protein, CDR3 DNA, J gene, D gene, V gene, CDR3 length, clone size. D genes are given only for firm matches. Some rows mark clone size as missing; the rest say once, few, many or name a class of expanded clone.

CDR3 protein: CSVGGRLNTEAFF; CDR3 DNA: TGCAGCGTTGGGGGAAGGCTGAACACTGAAGCTTTCTTT; J gene: TRBJ1-1; D gene: NA; V gene: TRBV29-1; CDR3 length: 13; clone size: NA
CDR3 protein: CASSFGTGSNTEAFF; CDR3 DNA: TGTGCCAGCAGCTTTGGGACAGGGAGTAACACTGAAGCTTTCTTT; J gene: TRBJ1-1; D gene: TRBD1; V gene: TRBV5-6; CDR3 length: 15; clone size: NA
CDR3 protein: CAWSKLGETQYF; CDR3 DNA: TGTGCCTGGAGCAAACTGGGAGAGACCCAGTACTTC; J gene: TRBJ2-5; D gene: NA; V gene: TRBV30; CDR3 length: 12; clone size: NA
CDR3 protein: CASRRTDSSSPLHF; CDR3 DNA: TGTGCCAGCAGGCGGACAGATTCGTCTTCACCCCTCCACTTT; J gene: TRBJ1-6; D gene: NA; V gene: TRBV2; CDR3 length: 14; clone size: once
CDR3 protein: CASSLARQSYGYTF; CDR3 DNA: TGTGCCAGCAGCTTAGCCAGGCAGTCCTATGGCTACACCTTC; J gene: TRBJ1-2; D gene: NA; V gene: TRBV7-2; CDR3 length: 14; clone size: NA
CDR3 protein: CAWSIGGSYGYTF; CDR3 DNA: TGTGCCTGGAGTATCGGGGGCAGCTATGGCTACACCTTC; J gene: TRBJ1-2; D gene: NA; V gene: TRBV30; CDR3 length: 13; clone size: NA
CDR3 protein: CASSPLRDSKNSPLHF; CDR3 DNA: TGTGCCAGCAGTCCACTAAGGGACAGCAAGAATTCACCCCTCCACTTT; J gene: TRBJ1-6; D gene: TRBD1; V gene: TRBV27; CDR3 length: 16; clone size: NA
CDR3 protein: CASTPTAGSSYNEQFF; CDR3 DNA: TGTGCCAGCACCCCGACCGCGGGCAGCTCCTACAATGAGCAGTTCTTC; J gene: TRBJ2-1; D gene: NA; V gene: TRBV27; CDR3 length: 16; clone size: NA
CDR3 protein: CASSLNSGANVLTF; CDR3 DNA: TGTGCCAGCAGCTTAAACTCTGGGGCCAACGTCCTGACTTTC; J gene: TRBJ2-6; D gene: NA; V gene: TRBV9; CDR3 length: 14; clone size: NA
CDR3 protein: CASSIRVSDTQYF; CDR3 DNA: TGTGCCAGTAGTATTCGGGTTTCAGATACGCAGTATTTT; J gene: TRBJ2-3; D gene: NA; V gene: TRBV19; CDR3 length: 13; clone size: NA
CDR3 protein: CASSLVRGSNEQFF; CDR3 DNA: TGTGCCAGCAGCTTAGTTAGGGGCTCCAATGAGCAGTTCTTC; J gene: TRBJ2-1; D gene: NA; V gene: TRBV7-6; CDR3 length: 14; clone size: NA
CDR3 protein: CASSLVPAINEKLFF; CDR3 DNA: TGCGCCAGCAGCTTGGTGCCAGCTATTAATGAAAAACTGTTTTTT; J gene: TRBJ1-4; D gene: NA; V gene: TRBV5-1; CDR3 length: 15; clone size: NA
CDR3 protein: CASSQGLAGMYEQYF; CDR3 DNA: TGTGCCAGCAGCCAGGGACTAGCGGGAATGTACGAGCAGTACTTC; J gene: TRBJ2-7; D gene: TRBD2; V gene: TRBV5-4; CDR3 length: 15; clone size: NA
CDR3 protein: CASSSGTAASYEQYF; CDR3 DNA: TGTGCCAGCAGCTCTGGGACCGCCGCTTCCTACGAGCAGTACTTC; J gene: TRBJ2-7; D gene: NA; V gene: TRBV7-6; CDR3 length: 15; clone size: NA
CDR3 protein: CASSLASGGEQYF; CDR3 DNA: TGTGCCAGCAGCTTAGCTTCGGGGGGCGAGCAGTACTTC; J gene: TRBJ2-7; D gene: TRBD2; V gene: TRBV7-9; CDR3 length: 13; clone size: NA